The 3 T cell receptor beta chains reported below all come from one sample, sequenced in a study of blood T cell repertoires in COVID-19. Profiling relied on immunoSEQ multiplex PCR, and the TCRdb table lists in-frame clones only, not all of them. The sample holds around 200,000 clones, nearly 90% seen once. Input material: peripheral blood. These receptors were obtained from a man aged 45-65 years with acute or convalescent COVID-19.

The rearrangement links TRBV6-5 to TRBJ1-6; unclear D gene. CDR3 length: 15 residues. CDR1 and CDR2 (germline): MNHEY, SVGAGI. V lost 6 bases and J 3 bases, leaving 12 bases between the germline ends. DNA for the CDR3: TGTGCCAGCAGAGAGAGACTGAACTATAATTCACCCCTCCACTTT. Translation gives CASRERLNYNSPLHF.

The rearrangement links TRBV4-1 to TRBJ1-4, with 7 bases identical to TRBD1. The CDR3 length is 14 residues. J lost 7 bases, V lost 2 bases, and 4 bases had no gene match. Germline V gene lookup returns CDR1 MGHRA and CDR2 YSYEKL. The CDR3 region has the DNA TGCGCCAGCAGCCAAAGGGGGCTGGTTGAAAAACTGTTTTTT. Amino acid sequence: CASSQRGLVEKLFF.

This chain links TRBV9 with TRBJ1-1, with 10 bases that match TRBD1. CDR3 length: 15 amino acids. V was clipped by 3 bases and J by 5 bases; unmatched bases: 7. Germline V lookup: CDR1 SGDLS, CDR2 YYNGEE. The CDR3 region has the DNA TGTGCCAGCAGCGACGGGGACAGGGGTCGAACTGAAGCTTTCTTT. Encoded protein: CASSDGDRGRTEAFF.